This T cell receptor (beta chain) emerged from a study of memory B cells and T cells in multiple sclerosis. Whole-study findings and limits: Clone-set sizes differed between compartments, so shared clonotype counts needed normalization.

After stimulus-free culture, autoproliferating CFSE-dim and non-proliferating CFSE-high T cells were sequenced separately. Pooled replicate wells came from about 5x10^7 CFSE-labeled PBMCs cultured less than 8 days without stimulus. Trimming shortened V by 4 bases and J by 2 bases, and 11 bases separated the two germline ends. CDR1 and CDR2 from the germline V gene are SEHNR and FQNEAQ (reference sequence). The CDR3 consists of 14 residues. Of note for this clone: Antigen specificity is unknown.

Sequencing was performed with immunoSEQ multiplex PCR; in TCRdb, only in-frame clones are kept and a portion is missing. Altogether approximately 32,000 clones are present, around 86% being singletons, with the ten largest covering less than 3.5%. This clonotype originated in a human donor with multiple sclerosis. The J gene is TRBJ1-2, the V gene TRBV7-9; D gene uncertain. Sequences were obtained from PBMCs from blood kept in culture. The CDR3, as DNA: TGTGCCAGCAGCTCACCGGGGAAAAACTATGGCTACACCTTC. The encoded protein is CASSSPGKNYGYTF.